This T cell receptor beta chain came from a study of blood T cell repertoires in COVID-19. Profiling relied on immunoSEQ multiplex PCR, and the TCRdb table lists in-frame clones only, not all of them. The sample has some 73,000 clones; approximately 90% are singletons. Germline V CDR1 and CDR2: KGHSH, LQKENI. V lost 3 bases and J lost 6; bases outside the gene matches: 8. The CDR3 consists of 15 residues. This TCR was recovered from a human donor in a cohort sampled during active COVID-19. The chain uses TRBV18 and TRBJ2-4; 7 bases match TRBD2. Sequences were obtained from peripheral blood. The CDR3 DNA reads TGTGCCAGCTCACCCCTGAGCGGGGATGGAAACATTCAGTACTTC. Amino acid sequence: CASSPLSGDGNIQYF.